Below are 20 T cell receptor beta chains sequenced from a single sample in a study of T-cell memory formation after mild COVID-19. TCRdb processed the 5' RACE reads anew with MiXCR; each CDR3 protein has one entry. The sample lists 250,000 to 400,000 distinct CDR3 sequences, approximately 15% occurring once. The sequenced sample consisted of PBMCs or a T cell subset sorted from them (not recorded which). The receptors here all came from a man younger than 35 who had mild COVID-19 (a few samples of this study predate the infection). Cell type and time point are not known.

CDR3 sequence (DNA): TGTGCCAGCAGCTTCTTCGGGGGGCTAGCCAAAAACATTCAGTACTTC. Its protein is CASSFFGGLAKNIQYF. This rearrangement joins TRBV7-2 to TRBJ2-4; TRBD2 is a possible D gene (7 bases). V lost 3 bases to trimming and J lost 0 bases, with 12 bases between them. Germline V CDR1 and CDR2: SGHTA, FQGNSA. The CDR3 sequence is 16 residues long.

The V and J genes are TRBV9 and TRBJ2-7; D not resolved. The CDR3 has 15 amino acids. Germline CDR1 SGDLS, CDR2 YYNGEE. V lost 0 bases to trimming and J lost 0 bases, with 10 bases between them. CDR3 amino acids: CASSVDTLSSYEQYF. DNA of the CDR3: TGTGCCAGCAGCGTAGACACATTGAGCTCCTACGAGCAGTACTTC.

This clonotype occurred a few times. The CDR3 nucleotides read TGCGCCAGCAGCTTGGAATTTACCAGCTCCTACAATGAGCAGTTCTTC. This sequence encodes CASSLEFTSSYNEQFF. The rearrangement joins TRBV5-1 to TRBJ2-1; D is uncertain. CDR1 and CDR2 from the germline V gene are SGHRS and YFSETQ. The length of the CDR3 is 16 residues. V was clipped by 0 bases and J by 0 bases, with 10 bases between them. The entire variable domain, with the rest obtained from reference TRBV5-1 and TRBJ2-1, is as follows: KAGVTQTPRYLIKTRGQQVTLSCSPISGHRSVSWYQQTPGQGLQFLFEYFSETQRNKGNFPGRFSGRQFSNSRSEMNVSTLELGDSALYLCASSLEFTSSYNEQFFGPGTRLTVL.

The J gene is TRBJ2-7, the V gene TRBV12-3 or TRBV12-4; perhaps TRBD1 as D (6 bases). V was clipped by 6 bases and J by 3 bases, with 12 bases between them. The CDR3 is 13 residues long. CDR3 sequence reads: CASSPGQVYEQYV. The CDR3 nucleotides read TGTGCCAGCAGCCCGGGACAAGTCTACGAGCAGTACGTC.

This chain links TRBV7-9 with TRBJ2-3, with 7 positions matching TRBD1. There are 13 residues in the CDR3. Germline CDR1 SEHNR, CDR2 FQNEAQ (reference sequence). The CDR3 DNA reads as TGTGCAGATGGGACCCAGGGGGCAGATACGCAGTATTTT. Encoded protein: CADGTQGADTQYF.

This clonotype was observed at least ten times. For the CDR3, the DNA is TGTGCCAGCTCGAAGTTCTATAATTCACCCCTCCACTTT. It specifies CASSKFYNSPLHF. The rearrangement joins TRBV7-2 to TRBJ1-6; unclear D gene. Germline CDR1 reads SGHTA; CDR2 reads FQGNSA. V was clipped by 8 bases and J by 3 bases, with 8 bases between them. The CDR3 is made up of 13 amino acids. Full variable domain (rest looked up from reference TRBV7-2 and TRBJ1-6): GAGVSQSPSNKVTEKGKDVELRCDPISGHTALYWYRQSLGQGLEFLIYFQGNSAPDKSGLPSDRFSAERTGGSVSTLTIQRTQQEDSAVYLCASSKFYNSPLHFGNGTRLTVT.

J is TRBJ2-5 and V is TRBV5-6; 10 bases are a match to TRBD1. CDR1 is SGHDT and CDR2 is YYEEEE in the germline V gene. The CDR3 has 16 residues. Trimming took 4 bases from V and 1 from J; bases not matched to a gene: 7. The CDR3 DNA is TGTGCCAGCAGCCGACAGGGGGCGTCCACCCAAGAGACCCAGTACTTC. Translation gives CASSRQGASTQETQYF.

In its sample, this clonotype was seen many times. J is TRBJ2-7 and V is TRBV15; 7 nucleotides agree with TRBD1. With 3 bases clipped from V and 6 bases from J, the junction kept 14 bases outside the gene matches. Germline V gene sequence: CDR1 LNHNV, CDR2 YYDKDF (reference sequence). This CDR3 contains 16 residues. CDR3 in amino acids: CATSSGHTTGVGEQYF. DNA for the CDR3: TGTGCCACCAGCAGTGGGCATACAACAGGGGTAGGCGAGCAGTACTTC.

The rearrangement joins TRBV5-6 to TRBJ1-3, with a weak D call TRBD1 (5 bases). Trimming removed 6 bases at V and 2 bases at J, with 12 bases between. The CDR3 is 14 residues long. CDR1 is SGHDT, CDR2 YYEEEE, per germline. The CDR3 is CASTQGTTGNTIYF. DNA of the CDR3: TGTGCCAGCACCCAAGGGACGACTGGAAACACCATATATTTT.

In this sample, this clonotype turned up many times. The chain couples TRBV27 to TRBJ1-2; D gene uncertain. The CDR3 sequence is 12 residues long. The V end was cut by 6 bases, the J end by 4 bases, with 9 bases between. The germline CDR1 and CDR2 sequences are MNHEY and SMNVEV (reference sequence). DNA of the CDR3: TGTGCCAGCAGCTCAGGTGTCTATGGCTACACCTTC. This translates into CASSSGVYGYTF.

The chain carries TRBV7-2 and TRBJ2-7; D not certain. CDR3 length: 15 residues. CDR1 and CDR2 from the germline V gene are SGHTA and FQGNSA. Deletions cut 2 bases from V and 5 bases from J, with 16 bases between. The CDR3 region has the DNA TGTGCCAGCAGCTTAATGGCCACTGCGGCCGACGAGCAGTACGTC. Translation gives CASSLMATAADEQYV.

This clonotype was seen a handful of times. The rearrangement links TRBV28 to TRBJ2-3; D is undetermined. Trimming took off 6 bases at V and 7 bases at J, with 11 bases between the two ends. This CDR3 region has 12 residues. Germline CDR1 and CDR2: MDHEN and SYDVKM. The CDR3 is CASSLLTYTQYF. The CDR3 DNA is TGTGCCAGCAGCCTTCTTACCTATACGCAGTATTTT.

This clonotype was counted ten times or more. The rearrangement uses TRBV5-1 and TRBJ2-5; D unresolved. This CDR3 spans 13 amino acids. Trimming left V 3 bases short and J 2 bases short, with 8 bases between. CDR1 and CDR2 (germline): SGHRS, YFSETQ. CDR3 DNA: TGCGCCAGCAGCTCTGGCAGACAAGAGACCCAGTACTTC. Amino acids: CASSSGRQETQYF.

The J gene is TRBJ2-5, the V gene TRBV29-1, with 10 bases fitting TRBD2. V was clipped by 7 bases and J by 2 bases; unmatched bases: 4. In germline, CDR1 is SQVTM, CDR2 ANQGSEA. This CDR3 has 13 residues. The CDR3 DNA is TGCAGCGGACAGACTAGCGGGCAAGAGACCCAGTACTTC. This translates into CSGQTSGQETQYF.

At least ten counts were recorded for this clonotype. The chain couples TRBV27 to TRBJ1-1, with 9 bases aligning to TRBD1. V gave up 3 bases and J gave up 3 bases; unmatched junction bases: 5. This CDR3 has 15 amino acids. Germline CDR1 MNHEY, CDR2 SMNVEV (reference sequence). The CDR3 region is CASSFEGQGHTEAFF. CDR3 nucleotides: TGTGCCAGCAGTTTTGAGGGACAGGGTCACACTGAAGCTTTCTTT.

The rearrangement links TRBV6-5 to TRBJ1-2, with D possibly being TRBD1 (5 bases). The CDR3 sequence is 16 residues long. V was shortened by 3 bases and J by 7 bases, with 21 bases between the two germline ends. CDR1 MNHEY and CDR2 SVGAGI come from the germline V gene. CDR3 sequence reads: CASSYSALGGKSGYTF. The CDR3 nucleotides are TGTGCCAGCAGTTATAGTGCTTTGGGGGGGAAGTCTGGCTACACCTTC.

This clonotype has a handful of counts. The chain employs TRBV14 and TRBJ2-5; D may be TRBD1 (7 bases). The ends were cut back, 3 bases at V and 6 bases at J, with 17 bases in the middle. The V gene's germline CDR1 is SGHDN and CDR2 FVKESK. This CDR3 contains 15 residues. The CDR3 DNA sequence: TGTGCCAGCAGCCAGGAGGGGGCATTGGCGAAGACCCAGTACTTC. Translated: CASSQEGALAKTQYF.

The chain is built from TRBV5-5 and TRBJ1-5; possible D gene TRBD1, 5 bases. CDR1 is SGHKS and CDR2 is YYEKEE in the germline V gene (reference sequence). The CDR3 runs 14 residues. With 8 bases removed from V and 4 bases from J, the gap between germline ends came to 16 bases. CDR3 nucleotides: TGTGCCAGGTCCGCCGGGACTGAGAATCAGCCCCAGCATTTT. Translation gives CARSAGTENQPQHF. Complete variable domain (other parts from reference TRBV5-5 and TRBJ1-5): DAGVTQSPTHLIKTRGQQVTLRCSPISGHKSVSWYQQVLGQGPQFIFQYYEKEERGRGNFPDRFSARQFPNYSSELNVNALLLGDSALYLCARSAGTENQPQHFGDGTRLSIL.

This clonotype occurred a few times. V and J are TRBV6-5 and TRBJ1-2; no clear D. CDR1 is MNHEY, CDR2 SVGAGI, per germline. The CDR3 spans 14 residues. Trimming cost V 6 bases and J 6 bases, with 17 bases left between them. Here the CDR3 reads CASRGRSFYDGYTF. CDR3 DNA: TGTGCCAGCAGGGGTAGGAGTTTCTACGATGGCTACACCTTC.

This clonotype was observed a handful of times. The gene calls are TRBV5-1 and TRBJ1-2; 10 bases match TRBD1. J lost 4 bases, V lost 4 bases, and 7 bases had no gene match. Germline V lookup: CDR1 SGHRS, CDR2 YFSETQ. This CDR3 region has 15 residues. In DNA form, the CDR3 reads TGCGCCAGCAGCCCGGCCGGGACAGGGGCCTATGGCTACACCTTC. Translation: CASSPAGTGAYGYTF.